These T cell receptor beta chains were read from a single sample in a study of shared clonotypes between healthy human individuals. Method: immunoSEQ multiplex PCR; TCRdb's copy keeps in-frame clones and lacks some. The sample includes about 510,000 clones, 60% to 80% seen only once; the top ten take under 15%. The specimen sequenced was PBMCs. The receptors shown here come from a woman in her thirties or forties in good health. Some clones in this sample may be carry-over from other donors' samples. The CDR3 runs from the conserved cysteine through the conserved F or W. D genes are given only for firm matches. Where a row states a size, it is once, few, many or the class of an expanded clone; other rows omit it.

abundance | j_gene | d_gene | v_gene | CDR3nt | CDR3aa
NA | TRBJ2-3 | NA | TRBV2 | TGTGCCAGCAGGTCTGGGACGGGAGTAGGCACAGATACGCAGTATTTT | CASRSGTGVGTDTQYF
NA | TRBJ2-7 | NA | TRBV5-4 | TGTGCCAGCAGCCCATCGGGGCCGGCGGGTCGTTACGAGCAGTACTTC | CASSPSGPAGRYEQYF
NA | TRBJ1-1 | NA | TRBV7-3 | TGTGCCAGCAGCCCTATCGGTCAGGGCACTGAAGCTTTCTTT | CASSPIGQGTEAFF
NA | TRBJ1-3 | NA | TRBV15 | TGTGCCACCAGCAGAGGGCTCGGAGGGGGAAACACCATATATTTT | CATSRGLGGGNTIYF
NA | TRBJ2-7 | NA | TRBV7-8 | TGTGCCAGCAGCTTAGGCCGGCGGGGATCCTACGAGCAGTACTTC | CASSLGRRGSYEQYF
NA | TRBJ1-2 | NA | TRBV6-5 | TGTGCCAGCAGTTACACCCTTAGGGATGGCTACACCTTC | CASSYTLRDGYTF
NA | TRBJ1-5 | NA | TRBV28 | TGTGCCAGCAGTTTTTCACTACGGGGCAATCAGCCCCAGCATTTT | CASSFSLRGNQPQHF
NA | TRBJ2-7 | NA | TRBV27 | TGTGCCAGCAGTTTTTCACCCACGCCTGCGGGTAGCTACGAGCAGTACTTC | CASSFSPTPAGSYEQYF
NA | TRBJ2-1 | NA | TRBV19 | TGTGCCAGTAGTCAGACCAGGGAAAGGGTGTGGGATGAGCAGTTCTTC | CASSQTRERVWDEQFF
NA | TRBJ2-5 | TRBD2 | TRBV14 | TGTGCCAGCAGCCAAGATTGGGATAGCGGGAGGGAAGAGACCCAGTACTTC | CASSQDWDSGREETQYF
NA | TRBJ1-1 | NA | TRBV6-1 | TGTGCCAGCTTCGGGCCGATGAACACTGAAGCTTTCTTT | CASFGPMNTEAFF
NA | TRBJ1-2 | TRBD1 | TRBV13 | TGTGCCAGCAGCTCAAGGACAGGGATAGGTGGCTACACCTTC | CASSSRTGIGGYTF
NA | TRBJ1-3 | NA | TRBV10-2 | TGCGCCAGTAGACGGGACACTGGAAACACCATATATTTT | CASRRDTGNTIYF
NA | TRBJ1-4 | NA | TRBV5-4 | TGTGCCAGCAGCCAAGACACAGGGTCCAATGAAAAACTGTTTTTT | CASSQDTGSNEKLFF
NA | TRBJ2-1 | NA | TRBV7-2 | TGTGCCAGCAGCTTAGATCGTGGGGAGGATGAGCAGTTCTTC | CASSLDRGEDEQFF
NA | TRBJ1-2 | TRBD1 | TRBV27 | TGTGCCAGCAGTTTGGCTTCCGGGACAGACCATGGCTACACCTTC | CASSLASGTDHGYTF
NA | TRBJ2-7 | NA | TRBV6-5 | TGTGCCAGCAGTTACAGGGAGGGGGACTCCTACGAGCAGTACTTC | CASSYREGDSYEQYF
many | TRBJ2-1 | TRBD2 | TRBV2 | TGTGCCAGCAGCCCCGGGACTAGCGGGAGGGGGGGGTTCTTC | CASSPGTSGRGGFF
NA | TRBJ1-2 | NA | TRBV28 | TGTGCCAGCAGCCCCAAACGAGGGGTTAACTATGGCTACACCTTC | CASSPKRGVNYGYTF
NA | TRBJ2-7 | TRBD2 | TRBV2 | TGTGCCAGCGGGGGCACTAGCGGGAGACAAGACGAGCAGTACTTC | CASGGTSGRQDEQYF
once | TRBJ2-7 | NA | TRBV7-9 | TGTGCCAGCCTCCCTCCGGGAGACTACGAGCAGTACTTC | CASLPPGDYEQYF
NA | TRBJ2-7 | NA | TRBV4-1 | TGCGCCAGCAGCCAAGAAGTCCCCGGACCTCGGCACGAGCAGTACTTC | CASSQEVPGPRHEQYF
NA | TRBJ2-5 | NA | TRBV7-3 | TGTGCCAGCAGCTTAGACTCTGGGGGGGAGACCCAGTACTTC | CASSLDSGGETQYF
NA | TRBJ2-7 | NA | TRBV7-9 | TGTGCCAGCAGCTTAGGTAGCGCAACCTACGAGCAGTACTTC | CASSLGSATYEQYF
NA | TRBJ1-4 | NA | TRBV15 | TGTGCCACCAGCAGCTACGAAGGGGCGAATGAAAAACTGTTTTTT | CATSSYEGANEKLFF
few | TRBJ2-3 | NA | TRBV28 | TGTGCCAGCAGTTTATATCAGGGGTACACAGATACGCAGTATTTT | CASSLYQGYTDTQYF
NA | TRBJ2-3 | NA | TRBV12-2 | TGTGCAAGTCGCCCGGAAGTGTGGGGGAGGGGTCTCACAGATACGCAGTATTTT | CASRPEVWGRGLTDTQYF
NA | TRBJ2-7 | NA | TRBV7-2 | TGTGCCAGCAGCTTGGGACCGGACAGTTACGAGCAGTACTTC | CASSLGPDSYEQYF
NA | TRBJ2-7 | TRBD1 | TRBV28 | TGTGCCAGCGGGGGGGACAGGGGCTACGAGCAGTACTTC | CASGGDRGYEQYF
NA | TRBJ1-2 | NA | TRBV28 | TGTGCCAGCAGTTTAGCACAGGCAACTGGCTACACCTTC | CASSLAQATGYTF
NA | TRBJ1-1 | NA | TRBV5-1 | TGCGCCAGCAGCTTGAATCAGAACACTGAAGCTTTCTTT | CASSLNQNTEAFF
NA | TRBJ1-2 | NA | TRBV7-9 | TGTGCCAGCAGCGCACAGGGACCTAAAAACTATGGCTACACCTTC | CASSAQGPKNYGYTF
NA | TRBJ1-1 | NA | TRBV11-2 | TGTGCCAGCAGCTTTCAGTCCCTGAACACTGAAGCTTTCTTT | CASSFQSLNTEAFF
many | TRBJ1-2 | NA | TRBV6-6 | TGTGCCAGCAGTCCAAGCCCCACAGGGCACTATGGCTACACCTTC | CASSPSPTGHYGYTF
once | TRBJ2-7 | TRBD2 | TRBV11-2 | TGTGCCAGCAGCTTGGCTAGCGGAGACCCAACCTCCTACGAGCAGTACTTC | CASSLASGDPTSYEQYF
few | TRBJ2-3 | NA | TRBV2 | TGTGCCAGCCTCCGGGACGGGCGCACAGATACGCAGTATTTT | CASLRDGRTDTQYF
NA | TRBJ2-7 | NA | TRBV4-3 | TGCGCCAGCAGCCAAGACTGGGCTGCTCGCGAGCAGTACTTC | CASSQDWAAREQYF
NA | TRBJ1-4 | NA | TRBV9 | TGTGCCAGCAGCGTAGGGGTCGCCCCAGGTGAACTGTTTTTT | CASSVGVAPGELFF
NA | TRBJ2-3 | NA | TRBV27 | TGTGCCAGCAGTTTATCTCCGGTGGTGGGCGGCAGGGGGGTGGCAGATACGCAGTATTTT | CASSLSPVVGGRGVADTQYF
NA | TRBJ1-6 | TRBD1 | TRBV10-2 | TGCGCCGTAAGACCGGGACAGAGGGATTCACCCCTCCACTTT | CAVRPGQRDSPLHF
NA | TRBJ1-2 | NA | TRBV5-1 | TGCGCCAGCAGCTCTACTACAACTTCGGGACTCAACTTTGGCTACACCTTC | CASSSTTTSGLNFGYTF
NA | TRBJ1-5 | NA | TRBV18 | TGTGCCAGCTCAGCGAAGCCCCACCACAATCAGCCCCAGCATTTT | CASSAKPHHNQPQHF